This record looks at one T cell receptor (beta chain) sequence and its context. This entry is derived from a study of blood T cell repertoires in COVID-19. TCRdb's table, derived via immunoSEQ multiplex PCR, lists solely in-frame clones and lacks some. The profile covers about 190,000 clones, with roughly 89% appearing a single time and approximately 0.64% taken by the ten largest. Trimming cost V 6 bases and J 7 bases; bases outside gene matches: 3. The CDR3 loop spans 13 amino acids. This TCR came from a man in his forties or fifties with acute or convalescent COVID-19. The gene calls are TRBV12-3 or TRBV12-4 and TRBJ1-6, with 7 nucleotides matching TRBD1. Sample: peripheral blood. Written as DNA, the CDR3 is TGTGCCAGCAGACCACAGGGGAATTCACCCCTCCACTTT. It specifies CASRPQGNSPLHF.